Shown below are 6 T cell receptor beta chains from a single sample sequenced in a study of Ad26.COV2.S vaccination and SARS-CoV-2 variants. Treatment specified: over 15 received Ad26.COV2.S at low or high dose, single or two shots; about five received placebo; per-sample allocation not given. After the first vaccine or placebo injection, samples were drawn on day 63. Here immunoSEQ multiplex PCR was the method, and the copy in TCRdb shows in-frame clones only, minus some. The table has 200,000 to 300,000 clones, approximately 88% seen once. The input for sequencing was peripheral blood, taken in a trial of Ad26.COV2.S vaccine versus placebo. These receptor sequences come from a person aged 18-65 years who received the Ad26.COV2.S COVID-19 vaccine or a placebo.

Details on this clone: Other nucleotide sequences from this sample produce the same CDR3. The V gene is TRBV28, the J gene TRBJ2-3; D is undetermined. Looked up from germline, CDR1 is MDHEN and CDR2 is SYDVKM. Trimming shortened V by 3 bases and J by 3 bases, and 7 bases separated the two germline ends. CDR3 length equals 13 residues. The CDR3 sequence: CASSLAGTDTQYF. Written as DNA, the CDR3 is TGTGCCAGCAGTTTGGCCGGGACAGATACGCAGTATTTT.

The chain combines TRBV28 with TRBJ2-7, with a tentative D call TRBD2 (6 bases). Germline V gene sequence: CDR1 MDHEN, CDR2 SYDVKM. The length of the CDR3 is 13 residues. Trimming pared 2 bases from V and 2 bases from J, leaving 7 bases between. CDR3 coding DNA: TGTGCCAGCAGTTTAGGCGGGACCTACGAGCAGTACTTC. Protein sequence: CASSLGGTYEQYF.

The genes are TRBV10-3 and TRBJ2-1, with TRBD1 matching 10 bases. The germline CDR1 and CDR2 sequences are ENHRY and SYGVKD. The V gene end was trimmed by 4 bases and the J gene end by 4 bases; junction bases not matched to a gene: 7. This CDR3 region has 16 residues. This CDR3 is CAISATTGGAYNEQFF. In DNA form, the CDR3 reads TGTGCCATCAGTGCCACGACAGGGGGCGCTTACAATGAGCAGTTCTTC.

The genes are TRBV19 and TRBJ2-7, with 9 bases matching TRBD2. With 6 bases clipped from V and 3 bases from J, the junction kept 9 bases outside the gene matches. The CDR3 runs to 15 residues. Germline CDR1 is LNHDA and CDR2 is SQIVND (reference sequence). CDR3 DNA sequence: TGTGCCAGTAGGCCGCGGGGGGGTAAGGGCTACGAGCAGTACTTC. It yields the protein CASRPRGGKGYEQYF.

The chain carries TRBV12-3 or TRBV12-4 and TRBJ2-5, with D perhaps TRBD1 (5 bases). The CDR3 is 13 residues long. Trimming removed 3 bases from V and 3 bases from J, with 8 bases in between. DNA for the CDR3: TGTGCCAGCAGTTTTCAGGGTGAAGAGACCCAGTACTTC. This sequence encodes CASSFQGEETQYF.

The V call is TRBV24-1, the J call TRBJ2-2; D is unresolved. CDR1 is KGHDR and CDR2 is SFDVKD in the germline V gene. Trimming took off 2 bases at V and 0 bases at J, with 6 bases between the two ends. The CDR3 contains 15 residues. This CDR3 reads CATSDSDANTGELFF. Written as DNA, the CDR3 is TGTGCCACCAGTGATTCGGATGCGAACACCGGGGAGCTGTTTTTT.